The next 10 T cell receptor beta chains were all read from a single sample in a study of identical twins. A single record per CDR3 protein comes from TCRdb applying MiXCR to the 5' RACE reads. This sample carries 700,000 or so distinct CDR3 sequences, 8.5% to 9.5% of them seen once, and the ten largest clones take around 0.98%. The same specimen was also included in a second study, on yellow fever vaccine responses in identical twins.

Material for sequencing was PBMCs. These receptors all stem from a woman between 18 and 29 years old in good health.

The V and J genes are TRBV20-1 and TRBJ2-7; 7 nucleotides agree with TRBD1. V gave up 5 bases and J gave up 7 bases; unmatched junction bases: 5. This CDR3 comprises 11 residues. Germline CDR1 is DFQATT and CDR2 is SNEGSKA (reference sequence). The CDR3 here is CSAEGAGEQYF. DNA for the CDR3: TGCAGTGCTGAGGGGGCAGGGGAGCAGTACTTC.

This clonotype was seen a few times. The chain employs TRBV6-2 or TRBV6-3 and TRBJ2-1; 7 bases are a match to TRBD2. The CDR3 sequence is 13 residues long. With 7 bases clipped from V and 4 bases from J, the junction kept 4 bases outside the gene matches. Germline V gives CDR1 MNHEY, CDR2 SVGEGT. The CDR3 region has the DNA TGTGCCAGCATGGCGGGAGATTACAATGAGCAGTTCTTC. Translation gives CASMAGDYNEQFF.

V is TRBV7-2 and J is TRBJ1-2; no clear D. This CDR3 contains 17 residues. The germline V and J ends were trimmed by 1 base and 7 bases, with 22 bases remaining between them. Germline-derived CDR1 and CDR2 are SGHTA and FQGNSA. The CDR3 DNA reads as TGTGCCAGCAGCTTAGGCGGAAAAGGCTACGAGACGGCTGGCTACACCTTC. Protein sequence: CASSLGGKGYETAGYTF.

There are a few counts of this clonotype. This chain uses TRBV2 with TRBJ1-1; 9 bases line up with TRBD1. Germline CDR1 and CDR2: SNHLY and FYNNEI. The CDR3 length is 17 residues. V lost 8 bases and J lost 1; bases outside the gene matches: 14. This CDR3 is CASLSPGTGRANTEAFF. The DNA for the CDR3 is TGTGCCAGCCTCAGTCCCGGGACAGGGAGGGCGAACACTGAAGCTTTCTTT.

This clonotype turned up a few times. The chain has TRBV6-1 and TRBJ1-1; 8 bases match TRBD1. Trimming removed 7 bases from V and 2 bases from J; junction bases left unmatched: 6. The germline V gene encodes CDR1 MNHNS and CDR2 SASEGT. This CDR3 spans 14 amino acids. The CDR3 nucleotides read TGTGCCAGCACCAATACAGGGGGTAACACTGAAGCTTTCTTT. Translated, it gives CASTNTGGNTEAFF.

Many counts were recorded for this clonotype. The rearrangement uses TRBV6-7 and TRBJ2-3; D ambiguous. TRBV6-7 is given ORF status, its function remaining uncertain. Trimming stripped 9 bases from V and 4 bases from J, with 8 bases between. The CDR3 is made up of 11 amino acids. CDR3 sequence (DNA): TGTGCCAGTCACCGGGCAGATACGCAGTATTTT. As protein: CASHRADTQYF.

The chain joins TRBV6-5 to TRBJ2-3; 8 bases fit TRBD2. With V trimmed by 0 bases and J by 5 bases, 10 bases remained unmatched. The CDR3 sequence is 17 residues long. Germline lookup yields CDR1 MNHEY and CDR2 SVGAGI. CDR3 in DNA: TGTGCCAGCAGTTACTCGATCGGCGGGGGGATCGAAGATACGCAGTATTTT. This codes for CASSYSIGGGIEDTQYF.

The CDR3: CASSAYGGATSEQYF. DNA of the CDR3: TGTGCCAGCAGTGCCTACGGTGGGGCGACGAGCGAGCAGTACTTC. The chain joins TRBV6-1 to TRBJ2-7; D perhaps matches TRBD1 (5 bases). This CDR3 has 15 amino acids. Germline lookup yields CDR1 MNHNS and CDR2 SASEGT. V lost 4 bases, J lost 6 bases, and 19 bases lay in between.

This clonotype has only a few counts. The gene calls are TRBV20-1 and TRBJ2-1, with a possible D match to TRBD2 (6 bases). This CDR3 is 15 amino acids long. Trimming pared 0 bases from V and 8 bases from J, leaving 17 bases between. Germline CDR1 is DFQATT and CDR2 is SNEGSKA (reference sequence). The CDR3 coding sequence is TGCAGTGCTAGAGACCTGGGCGGGATTTTCTATGAGCAGTTCTTC. Its translation is CSARDLGGIFYEQFF.

The chain has TRBV6-1 and TRBJ2-6; D perhaps matches TRBD1 (6 bases). Germline lookup yields CDR1 MNHNS and CDR2 SASEGT. The CDR3 has 15 residues. The germline V and J ends were trimmed by 6 bases and 4 bases, with 13 bases remaining between them. CDR3 protein: CASRDTGSGANVLTF. For the CDR3, the DNA is TGTGCCAGCAGAGATACAGGGTCAGGGGCCAACGTCCTGACTTTC.